This T cell receptor beta chain was captured in a study of cytomegalovirus exposure and HLA in healthy donors. Findings and caveats of the study: DRB1 had the most TCR associations and HLA-C the fewest, a later analysis found, with rates varying by HLA locus.

Trimming took off 2 bases at V and 5 bases at J, with 9 bases between the two ends. The CDR3 runs 13 residues. Germline CDR1 is MNHNY and CDR2 is SVGAGI (reference sequence). The PCR employed 60 Vbeta primers together with 13 Jbeta primers. Generated by immunoSEQ multiplex PCR, the TCRdb table keeps only in-frame clones and is missing some. Altogether some 100,000 clones are present, about 83% being singletons, with the ten largest covering less than 3%. Turning to this clone: The antigen remains unidentified.

V gene TRBV6-6 combines with J gene TRBJ1-1; the D is unclear. The sample consisted of PBMCs. The TCR originated in a female donor in good health and CMV-seronegative. CDR3 coding DNA: TGTGCCAGCAGTTACGGCGCGGGGACTGAAGCTTTCTTT. Its translation: CASSYGAGTEAFF.